These 23 T cell receptor beta chains were all obtained from the same sample, sequenced in a study of blood T cell repertoires in COVID-19. Sequenced by immunoSEQ multiplex PCR; TCRdb stores in-frame clones only, minus some. The table has about 18,000 clones, approximately 91% seen once. Sequences were obtained from peripheral blood. All receptors come from a human donor in a cohort sampled during active COVID-19.

The V call is TRBV7-2, the J call TRBJ2-1, with 14 bases identical to TRBD2. With 5 bases clipped from V and 9 bases from J, the junction kept 3 bases outside the gene matches. Germline V gene lookup returns CDR1 SGHTA and CDR2 FQGNSA. The CDR3 covers 14 residues. CDR3 nucleotides: TGTGCCAGCAGCCGGACTAGCGGGAGGCCTGAGCAGTTCTTC. It specifies CASSRTSGRPEQFF.

This chain's CDR3 is CASSLVVSGELFF. The CDR3 DNA reads as TGTGCCAGCAGCTTAGTAGTATCTGGGGAGCTGTTTTTT. V usage is TRBV7-2 and J usage is TRBJ2-2; D call uncertain. The V and J ends lost 1 base and 8 bases respectively, with 8 bases between them. CDR3 length: 13 amino acids. Germline CDR1 and CDR2: SGHTA and FQGNSA. Variable domain in full (rest from reference TRBV7-2 and TRBJ2-2): GAGVSQSPSNKVTEKGKDVELRCDPISGHTALYWYRQSLGQGLEFLIYFQGNSAPDKSGLPSDRFSAERTGGSVSTLTIQRTQQEDSAVYLCASSLVVSGELFFGEGSRLTVL.

This chain links TRBV15 with TRBJ2-1; 8 nucleotides agree with TRBD2. Per the germline V gene, CDR1 is LNHNV and CDR2 is YYDKDF (reference sequence). The ends lost 5 bases at V and 1 base at J; junction bases unmatched: 4. The CDR3 is made up of 15 amino acids. CDR3 coding DNA: TGTGCCACCAGCTTCGGGAGGGGTTCCTACAATGAGCAGTTCTTC. This gives the protein CATSFGRGSYNEQFF.

The sample holds one count of this clone. V gene TRBV5-8 combines with J gene TRBJ1-6; D unresolved. Germline CDR1 and CDR2: SGHTS and YDEGEE. CDR3 length equals 13 residues. V was trimmed by 7 bases and J by 5 bases, leaving 10 bases between them. DNA for the CDR3: TGTGCCAGCTTTACAGTGGATAATTCACCCCTCCACTTT. It specifies CASFTVDNSPLHF.

This sequence joins TRBV18 and TRBJ2-2; 9 nucleotides match TRBD1. This CDR3 has 15 residues. The trim removed 4 bases at V and 3 bases at J, leaving 3 bases unmatched. In germline, CDR1 is KGHSH, CDR2 LQKENI. The CDR3 region has the DNA TGTGCCAGCTCACTCGGGACAGGGTACACCGGGGAGCTGTTTTTT. This translates into CASSLGTGYTGELFF.

The J gene is TRBJ2-7, the V gene TRBV3-1 (or the pseudogene TRBV3-2), with TRBD1 matching 10 bases. V shed 3 bases, J shed 3 bases, and the junction held 5 bases outside the gene matches. In germline, CDR1 is LGHDT, CDR2 YNNKEL (reference sequence). The CDR3 has 15 amino acids. In DNA, the CDR3 is TGTGCCAGCAGCCACACCGGGACAGGGGTCTACGAGCAGTACTTC. Its protein product is CASSHTGTGVYEQYF.

This chain connects TRBV10-3 to TRBJ2-2, with TRBD2 matching 7 bases. Losses at the gene ends were 3 bases for V and 0 bases for J; bases not matched to a gene: 4. Germline V gene lookup returns CDR1 ENHRY and CDR2 SYGVKD. This CDR3 has 16 residues. The CDR3 loop reads CAISEIAGPNTGELFF. For the CDR3, the DNA is TGTGCCATCAGTGAAATAGCGGGTCCGAACACCGGGGAGCTGTTTTTT.

The chain is built from TRBV30 and TRBJ2-1; 8 bases agree with TRBD1. The J segment lost 6 bases and the V segment lost 3 bases, leaving 13 bases of the junction unmatched. The CDR3 is 16 residues long. Germline CDR1 is GTSNPN and CDR2 is SVGIG (reference sequence). The CDR3 DNA sequence: TGTGCCTGGAGGACCGTAGCCGGGACAGGCTTCAATGAGCAGTTCTTC. Residues: CAWRTVAGTGFNEQFF.

The V call is TRBV30, the J call TRBJ2-4; 8 bases match TRBD1. Germline V CDR1 and CDR2: GTSNPN, SVGIG (reference sequence). V dropped 2 bases and J dropped 6; count of bases not matched to a gene: 9. This CDR3 has 15 amino acids. The DNA of the CDR3 is TGTGCCTGGAGTACCTTCCAGGGGGCGGGAAACATTCAGTACTTC. This codes for CAWSTFQGAGNIQYF.

The table lists this clone with a few counts. CDR3 sequence: CASRLDRGWNQPQHF. The CDR3 bases are TGTGCCAGTAGATTGGACAGGGGTTGGAATCAGCCCCAGCATTTT. V and J are TRBV19 and TRBJ1-5; 9 positions match TRBD1. The germline CDR1 and CDR2 sequences are LNHDA and SQIVND (reference sequence). CDR3 length: 15 amino acids. J was trimmed by 4 bases and V by 6 bases; bases with no gene match: 7.

This chain links TRBV18 with TRBJ1-1; a weak D match, TRBD1 (6 bases). V was clipped by 3 bases and J by 0 bases, with 20 bases between them. Looked up from germline, CDR1 is KGHSH and CDR2 is LQKENI. This CDR3 has 18 residues. The chain's CDR3 is CASSPLGGGGGMNTEAFF. The CDR3 DNA sequence: TGTGCCAGCTCACCTCTGGGGGGTGGCGGGGGCATGAACACTGAAGCTTTCTTT.

The CDR3 nucleotides are TGTGCCATCGGGGGGGCTGGTGGCACTGAAGCTTTCTTT. Translated, it gives CAIGGAGGTEAFF. The chain carries TRBV10-3 and TRBJ1-1; D may be TRBD1 (6 bases). Germline V gene lookup returns CDR1 ENHRY and CDR2 SYGVKD. Deletions cut 8 bases from V and 4 bases from J, with 14 bases between. This CDR3 spans 13 amino acids.

The rearrangement links TRBV19 to TRBJ2-3; 7 positions match TRBD2. V trimming: 7 bases; J trimming: 1 base; junction bases outside the gene matches: 8. The CDR3 runs to 15 residues. The germline V gene encodes CDR1 LNHDA and CDR2 SQIVND (reference sequence). CDR3 nucleotides: TGTGCCAGTACTCGAGGCGCGGGGGGCACAGATACGCAGTATTTT. Translated, it gives CASTRGAGGTDTQYF.

This chain connects TRBV9 to TRBJ2-3; D unclear. The CDR3 runs 15 residues. The germline V and J ends were trimmed by 0 bases and 5 bases, with 13 bases remaining between them. Per the germline V gene, CDR1 is SGDLS and CDR2 is YYNGEE. The CDR3 DNA sequence: TGTGCCAGCAGCGTAGACGGAGACTCGCAAGATACGCAGTATTTT. Amino acid sequence: CASSVDGDSQDTQYF.

This clone was found once. V gene TRBV9 combines with J gene TRBJ1-6, with a tentative D call TRBD1 (5 bases). CDR3 length: 15 amino acids. V was trimmed by 2 bases and J by 6 bases, leaving 12 bases between them. The germline V gene has CDR1 SGDLS and CDR2 YYNGEE. The CDR3 nucleotides are TGTGCCAGCAGCGTTTCGAGGGGAGGTAATTCACCCCTCCACTTT. Translation gives CASSVSRGGNSPLHF. The whole variable domain, filled in from reference TRBV9 and TRBJ1-6, reads DSGVTQTPKHLITATGQRVTLRCSPRSGDLSVYWYQQSLDQGLQFLIQYYNGEERAKGNILERFSAQQFPDLHSELNLSSLELGDSALYFCASSVSRGGNSPLHFGNGTRLTVT.

V usage is TRBV5-8 and J usage is TRBJ2-1; 11 bases line up with TRBD2. V lost 7 bases, J lost 3 bases, and 21 bases stayed unmatched. Germline V gene lookup returns CDR1 SGHTS and CDR2 YDEGEE. This CDR3 contains 20 residues. CDR3 residues: CASLWKYGASGGYNYNEQFF. The CDR3 DNA sequence: TGTGCCAGCCTCTGGAAATATGGGGCTAGCGGGGGGTATAACTACAATGAGCAGTTCTTC.

V usage is TRBV30 and J usage is TRBJ1-1, with 8 bases identical to TRBD1. V lost 3 bases to trimming and J lost 0 bases; unmatched junction nucleotides: 3. The CDR3 contains 14 residues. Germline values: CDR1 GTSNPN, CDR2 SVGIG (reference sequence). As DNA, the CDR3 is TGTGCCTGGAGAAGACAGGGGATGAACACTGAAGCTTTCTTT. It is translated as CAWRRQGMNTEAFF.

The chain uses TRBV9 and TRBJ1-2; 8 positions match TRBD1. The ends lost 4 bases at V and 6 bases at J; junction bases unmatched: 8. Germline V CDR1 and CDR2: SGDLS, YYNGEE. CDR3 size: 14 residues. Written as DNA, the CDR3 is TGTGCCAGCAGCTTCAGGGGGCAGCCAGATGGCTACACCTTC. Its protein is CASSFRGQPDGYTF.

This chain connects TRBV6-5 to TRBJ2-7; D ambiguous. The germline gives CDR1 MNHEY, CDR2 SVGAGI. The CDR3 extends over 15 amino acids. Trimming cost V 0 bases and J 0 bases, with 9 bases left between them. In DNA form, the CDR3 reads TGTGCCAGCAGTTACTCTTACAGCTTCTCCTACGAGCAGTACTTC. Its protein is CASSYSYSFSYEQYF.

In DNA form, the CDR3 reads TGCAGTGCTAGTGAGTTTCAAAATGAGCAGTTCTTC. As protein: CSASEFQNEQFF. The chain joins TRBV20-1 to TRBJ2-1; D gene ambiguous. V gave up 3 bases and J gave up 7 bases, with 10 bases separating them. Germline values: CDR1 DFQATT, CDR2 SNEGSKA (reference sequence). The CDR3 is 12 residues long.

V is TRBV11-2 and J is TRBJ2-1; D may be TRBD1 (6 bases). The CDR3 is 12 residues long. V lost 3 bases, J lost 15 bases, and 15 bases lay in between. Germline CDR1 and CDR2: SGHAT and FQNNGV. The CDR3 reads CASSLDRGLLFF. The CDR3 DNA sequence: TGTGCCAGCAGCTTGGACAGAGGACTGCTGTTCTTC.

The count of this clone is one. The chain couples TRBV7-2 to TRBJ2-3; D is uncertain. V lost 4 bases to trimming and J lost 2 bases, with 10 bases between them. The CDR3 length is 14 residues. Looked up from germline, CDR1 is SGHTA and CDR2 is FQGNSA. The CDR3 region has the DNA TGTGCCAGCAGCTCTGGCGGAAACACAGATACGCAGTATTTT. Translation: CASSSGGNTDTQYF.

The rearrangement uses TRBV30 and TRBJ1-5; D is perhaps TRBD1 (6 bases). The V gene's germline CDR1 is GTSNPN and CDR2 SVGIG (reference sequence). The CDR3 is made up of 21 amino acids. Trimming took off 0 bases at V and 1 base at J, with 28 bases between the two ends. The CDR3 sequence is CAWSVRDWSRGRLISNQPQHF. CDR3 nucleotides: TGTGCCTGGAGTGTACGTGATTGGTCCAGGGGTCGCCTGATCAGCAATCAGCCCCAGCATTTT.